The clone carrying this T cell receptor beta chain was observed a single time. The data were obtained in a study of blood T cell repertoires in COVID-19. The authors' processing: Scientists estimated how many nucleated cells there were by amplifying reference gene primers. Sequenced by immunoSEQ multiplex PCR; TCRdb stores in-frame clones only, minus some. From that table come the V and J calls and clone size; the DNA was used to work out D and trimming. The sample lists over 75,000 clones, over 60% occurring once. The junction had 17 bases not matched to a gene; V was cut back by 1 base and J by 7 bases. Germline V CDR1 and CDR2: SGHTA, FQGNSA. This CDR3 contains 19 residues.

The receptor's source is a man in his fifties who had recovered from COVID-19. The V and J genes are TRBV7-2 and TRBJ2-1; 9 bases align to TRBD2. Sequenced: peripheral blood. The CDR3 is CASSLGFSWTSATLNEQFF. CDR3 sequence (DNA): TGTGCCAGCAGCTTAGGTTTCAGCTGGACTAGCGCCACGTTAAATGAGCAGTTCTTC.